This passage covers 12 T cell receptor beta chains from one sample sequenced in a study of shared T cell receptors in the human thymus. Libraries were prepared by immunoSEQ multiplex PCR; TCRdb keeps only in-frame clonotypes and omits some of them. The table records fewer than 700,000 clones, roughly 90% of them present only once. These data were also reused for a study on human thymus T cells.

The source material was thymocytes. The receptors shown here come from a boy less than two years old with a congenital heart defect.

This chain joins TRBV6-5 and TRBJ2-7; 11 bases line up with TRBD2. In germline, CDR1 is MNHEY, CDR2 SVGAGI. The CDR3 has 15 amino acids. The V segment lost 6 bases and the J segment 0 bases; nucleotides outside the gene matches: 4. The CDR3 nucleotides read TGTGCCAGCAGCCGGGGACTAGCGGCCTCCTACGAGCAGTACTTC. Protein: CASSRGLAASYEQYF.

The rearrangement joins TRBV25-1 to TRBJ2-7, with 8 nucleotides matching TRBD2. The CDR3 runs to 15 residues. CDR1 MGHDK and CDR2 SYGVNS come from the germline V gene. Trimming took 4 bases from V and 6 from J; bases not matched to a gene: 11. The DNA of the CDR3 is TGTGCCAGCAGTGCCATACTAGCGGCCCCATGCGAGCAGTACTTC. As protein: CASSAILAAPCEQYF.

The DNA of the CDR3 is TGTGCCAGCAGTTTATGTTTGCGGGCAAATGAGCAGTTCTTC. Amino acid sequence: CASSLCLRANEQFF. The chain is built from TRBV28 and TRBJ2-1, with TRBD2 as a possible D gene (5 bases). The V gene lost 0 bases and the J gene lost 7 bases, with 10 bases spanning the gap. Germline assignment: CDR1 MDHEN and CDR2 SYDVKM. The CDR3 is made up of 14 amino acids.

V usage is TRBV13 and J usage is TRBJ1-1; D is unresolved. Trimming cost V 6 bases and J 11 bases, with 19 bases left between them. This CDR3 is built from 13 residues. Looked up from germline, CDR1 is PRHDT and CDR2 is FYEKMQ (reference sequence). The CDR3 bases are TGTGCCAGCAGTCCAGAGGTCCCCAAAGAGGCTTTCTTT. Translation gives CASSPEVPKEAFF.

The rearrangement links TRBV11-3 to TRBJ2-7, with a possible D match to TRBD2 (7 bases). The germline CDR1 and CDR2 sequences are SGHNT and YENEEA. The V end lost 3 bases, the J end lost 6 bases, and 18 bases lay between the germline ends. The CDR3 totals 15 residues. CDR3 bases: TGTGCCAGCAGCTTGGCGGGGGCGCCAGTCAGCGAGCAGTACTTC. It yields the protein CASSLAGAPVSEQYF.

The V call is TRBV28, the J call TRBJ2-7, with 9 nucleotides matching TRBD1. Germline V CDR1 and CDR2: MDHEN, SYDVKM. The V and J ends lost 6 bases and 4 bases, in that order; junction bases with no gene match: 10. CDR3 length: 15 residues. The CDR3 sequence: CASRRGDREFYEQYF. The CDR3 DNA is TGTGCCAGCAGACGTGGGGACAGGGAATTTTACGAGCAGTACTTC.

The chain uses TRBV25-1 and TRBJ1-1; perhaps TRBD1 as D (5 bases). CDR1 is MGHDK and CDR2 is SYGVNS in the germline V gene. The CDR3 has 16 residues. V dropped 3 bases and J dropped 8 bases, with 22 bases sitting between them. CDR3 sequence: CASSESSPPDSREAFF. The CDR3, as DNA: TGTGCCAGCAGTGAGTCGTCACCCCCCGACAGCAGGGAAGCTTTCTTT.

The chain links TRBV27 to TRBJ2-3; maybe TRBD1 (6 bases). The V end was cut by 5 bases, the J end by 4 bases, with 19 bases between. Germline-derived CDR1 and CDR2 are MNHEY and SMNVEV (reference sequence). This CDR3 contains 16 residues. The CDR3 region has the DNA TGTGCCAGCAGTGGTAGAAATGGGGGCCGGGCAGATACGCAGTATTTT. It encodes CASSGRNGGRADTQYF.

The V and J genes are TRBV9 and TRBJ1-1; D unresolved. Trimming shortened V by 3 bases and J by 1 base, and 10 bases separated the two germline ends. Germline CDR1 SGDLS, CDR2 YYNGEE. The CDR3 totals 14 residues. The CDR3, as DNA: TGTGCCAGCAGCGCTCAGGCCCGGAACACTGAAGCTTTCTTT. Protein product: CASSAQARNTEAFF.

The chain couples TRBV7-9 to TRBJ2-5; 11 bases map to TRBD2. The CDR3 length is 15 residues. The V gene end was trimmed by 4 bases and the J gene end by 4 bases; junction bases not matched to a gene: 5. The germline CDR1 and CDR2 sequences are SEHNR and FQNEAQ (reference sequence). CDR3 in amino acids: CASSCSGRVGETQYF. In DNA, the CDR3 is TGTGCCAGCAGCTGTAGCGGGAGGGTAGGAGAGACCCAGTACTTC. The full variable domain, in which reference TRBV7-9 and TRBJ2-5 provide the parts outside the CDR3, is DTGVSQNPRHKITKRGQNVTFRCDPISEHNRLYWYRQTLGQGPEFLTYFQNEAQLEKSRLLSDRFSAERPKGSFSTLEIQRTEQGDSAMYLCASSCSGRVGETQYFGPGTRLLVL.

The chain is built from TRBV7-6 and TRBJ2-2; the D gene is possibly TRBD1 (5 bases). The germline V gene encodes CDR1 SGHVS and CDR2 FNYEAQ. The length of the CDR3 is 17 residues. V was clipped by 0 bases and J by 7 bases, with 18 bases between them. CDR3 in amino acids: CASSLAGSGYGGGELFF. The CDR3 DNA follows: TGTGCCAGCAGCTTAGCAGGATCAGGGTACGGTGGCGGGGAGCTGTTTTTT.

The sample holds one count of this clone. The chain recombines TRBV6-1 with TRBJ2-7; possibly TRBD1 for D (6 bases). CDR1 MNHNS and CDR2 SASEGT come from the germline V gene. The CDR3 loop spans 14 amino acids. V lost 6 bases and J lost 2, with 14 bases in between. This CDR3 reads CASSLQGPPYEQYF. The CDR3 region has the DNA TGTGCCAGCAGCCTACAGGGTCCCCCCTACGAGCAGTACTTC.